What follows are 4 T cell receptor beta chains derived from one specimen sequenced in a study of post-analysis software for immune sequencing data. Unique molecular identifiers were built into the TCR beta cDNA libraries. MiXCR was run by TCRdb on the PCR reads, yielding one entry per CDR3 protein. The table has roughly 580,000 distinct CDR3 sequences, roughly 40% seen once; the top ten hold 1.5% to 2%. Which antigens these TCRs recognize remains unknown. Study-wide points: There were about five TRBV segments more frequent in patients than controls, and TRBV5-6, TRBV5-1 and TRBV20-1 were among them.

Sequenced material: blood. The source is a girl aged 10 to 17 with multiple sclerosis.

A few counts support this clonotype. The chain uses TRBV20-1 and TRBJ2-1, with D possibly called TRBD1 or TRBD2 (5 bases each). The CDR3 runs 13 residues. V was clipped by 8 bases and J by 2 bases, with 13 bases between them. The germline V gene has CDR1 DFQATT and CDR2 SNEGSKA (reference sequence). In DNA, the CDR3 is TGCAGTCTACCCGGGACCACCTACAATGAGCAGTTCTTC. It codes for CSLPGTTYNEQFF.

This clonotype was picked up a small number of times. The DNA of the CDR3 is TGCAGTGCTAGAAACTCCAGGGGTGTGAACACTGAAGCTTTCTTT. Its protein product is CSARNSRGVNTEAFF. The rearrangement joins TRBV20-1 to TRBJ1-1; a possible D gene is TRBD1 (6 bases). The ends were cut back, 2 bases at V and 0 bases at J, with 13 bases in the middle. Per the germline V gene, CDR1 is DFQATT and CDR2 is SNEGSKA (reference sequence). The CDR3 is 15 amino acids.

This clonotype came up many times. The V call is TRBV6-5, the J call TRBJ2-7; D possibly uses TRBD1 or TRBD2 (5 bases each). Trimming took 5 bases from V and 2 from J, leaving 10 bases between them. The CDR3 covers 13 residues. Germline assignment: CDR1 MNHEY and CDR2 SVGAGI. CDR3: CASSRDGTYEQYF. The CDR3 DNA follows: TGTGCCAGCAGTCGGGACGGGACCTACGAGCAGTACTTC.

J is TRBJ2-1 and V is TRBV13; the D gene is possibly TRBD2 (6 bases). Germline V CDR1 and CDR2: PRHDT, FYEKMQ (reference sequence). The CDR3 sequence is 14 residues long. Trimming removed 5 bases from V and 10 bases from J, with 18 bases in between. CDR3 DNA sequence: TGTGCCAGCAGCCCCAGTCGGGGGTCCTACGAGCAGTTCTTC. Its translation: CASSPSRGSYEQFF.